Shown below are 5 T cell receptor beta chains from a single sample sequenced in a study of blood T cell repertoires in COVID-19. Measured with immunoSEQ multiplex PCR; TCRdb has only the in-frame clones, and not every one. The sample holds 130,000 or so clones, around 81% seen once. Sequenced sample: peripheral blood. The receptors shown here come from a human donor in a cohort sampled during active COVID-19.

The chain carries TRBV5-4 and TRBJ2-7, with 11 bases lining up with TRBD2. The CDR3 extends over 17 amino acids. From germline, CDR1 is SGHNT and CDR2 YYREEE (reference sequence). V shed 3 bases, J shed 1 base, and the junction held 9 bases outside the gene matches. The CDR3 region has the DNA TGTGCCAGCAGCTACAATTTAGCGGGAGGGGTATCCTACGAGCAGTACTTC. Residues: CASSYNLAGGVSYEQYF.

The rearrangement uses TRBV28 and TRBJ2-7; weak D call: TRBD1 (6 bases). Germline CDR1 reads MDHEN; CDR2 reads SYDVKM. V was shortened by 8 bases and J by 3 bases, with 20 bases between the two germline ends. There are 15 residues in the CDR3. The CDR3 DNA follows: TGTGCCAGCTCATACCCGACAGGAGCTAACTACGAGCAGTACTTC. This encodes CASSYPTGANYEQYF.

V usage is TRBV18 and J usage is TRBJ2-2; tentative D call: TRBD2 (5 bases). CDR1 is KGHSH and CDR2 is LQKENI in the germline V gene. With 8 bases removed from V and 0 bases from J, the gap between germline ends came to 13 bases. CDR3 length: 15 amino acids. The CDR3 DNA is TGTGCCAGCGCCGACTACAATTCGAACACCGGGGAGCTGTTTTTT. Its translation: CASADYNSNTGELFF.

The table lists this clone with a count of one. V gene TRBV27 combines with J gene TRBJ2-1; no clear D gene. Trimming removed 3 bases from V and 0 bases from J, with 15 bases in between. Germline V lookup: CDR1 MNHEY, CDR2 SMNVEV (reference sequence). This CDR3 is 17 amino acids long. The chain's CDR3 is CASSFTYGRSSYNEQFF. CDR3 coding DNA: TGTGCCAGCAGTTTTACATACGGAAGGAGCTCCTACAATGAGCAGTTCTTC.

The J gene is TRBJ1-1, the V gene TRBV7-9; no clear D. V lost 0 bases, J lost 3 bases, and 8 bases lay in between. The CDR3 runs 14 residues. Germline loops: CDR1 SEHNR, CDR2 FQNEAQ (reference sequence). CDR3: CASSLALAYTEAFF. The CDR3 region has the DNA TGTGCCAGCAGCTTAGCATTGGCTTACACTGAAGCTTTCTTT.